The 18 T cell receptor beta chains below all came from one sample that was sequenced in a study of CD8 T cells in Susac syndrome. Random hexamers served to reverse transcribe roughly 0.45 to 1 ug RNA. TCRdb redid the calling of the immunoSEQ multiplex PCR reads with MiXCR, one entry per CDR3 protein. The table lists some 200,000 distinct CDR3 sequences, roughly 95% of them singletons. The source material was CD4+ T cells from PBMCs. The receptors here all came from a human donor with Susac syndrome.

This chain connects TRBV10-3 to TRBJ1-2; 10 bases are shared with TRBD1. Losses at the gene ends were 2 bases for V and 6 bases for J; bases not matched to a gene: 3. Germline V gene lookup returns CDR1 ENHRY and CDR2 SYGVKD. The CDR3 is 14 residues long. CDR3 loop: CAISERQGADGYTF. The CDR3 nucleotides read TGTGCCATCAGTGAGAGACAGGGGGCAGATGGCTACACCTTC.

The chain uses TRBV5-4 and TRBJ2-5, with 8 nucleotides matching TRBD1. V shed 4 bases and J 4 bases; nucleotides not matched to a gene: 9. The CDR3 is made up of 15 amino acids. Germline lookup yields CDR1 SGHNT and CDR2 YYREEE (reference sequence). The CDR3 sequence is CASSLSGGLGETQYF. DNA of the CDR3: TGTGCCAGCAGCCTTTCAGGGGGCCTAGGAGAGACCCAGTACTTC.

The CDR3 DNA sequence: TGTGCCAGCAGCGTAGTCCCAGCGGGGTACAATGAGCAGTTCTTC. The encoded protein is CASSVVPAGYNEQFF. This chain connects TRBV9 to TRBJ2-1; 7 nucleotides align to TRBD2. Germline-derived CDR1 and CDR2 are SGDLS and YYNGEE. The trim removed 0 bases at V and 4 bases at J, leaving 4 bases unmatched. CDR3 length equals 15 residues.

This chain connects TRBV20-1 to TRBJ1-5, with a possible D match to TRBD1 (5 bases). V was clipped by 0 bases and J by 3 bases, with 9 bases between them. The CDR3 runs to 14 residues. The germline CDR1 and CDR2 sequences are DFQATT and SNEGSKA (reference sequence). DNA of the CDR3: TGCAGTGCTAGAGAGACAGCTAACAATCAGCCCCAGCATTTT. It translates to CSARETANNQPQHF.

The chain is built from TRBV29-1 and TRBJ1-1, with a possible D match to TRBD1 (5 bases). CDR1 is SQVTM, CDR2 ANQGSEA, per germline. This CDR3 is 11 amino acids long. The V end was cut by 4 bases, the J end by 4 bases, with 7 bases between. The CDR3 nucleotides are TGCAGCGTTGGCGGGGGCACTGAAGCTTTCTTT. This translates into CSVGGGTEAFF.

The chain uses TRBV5-6 and TRBJ1-4, with TRBD1 matching 7 bases. After removal of 3 bases from V and 1 base from J, the junction contained 9 bases not matched to a gene. CDR3 size: 17 residues. Germline CDR1 SGHDT, CDR2 YYEEEE. For the CDR3, the DNA is TGTGCCAGCAGCTGGACCCGTCGACAGGGAACTAATGAAAAACTGTTTTTT. Protein: CASSWTRRQGTNEKLFF.

The chain carries TRBV29-1 and TRBJ1-2; 10 positions agree with TRBD1. The germline V gene has CDR1 SQVTM and CDR2 ANQGSEA. V dropped 0 bases and J dropped 4; count of bases not matched to a gene: 5. The CDR3 extends over 15 amino acids. The CDR3 protein is CSVEEPGQGSYGYTF. The DNA for the CDR3 is TGCAGCGTTGAAGAGCCGGGACAGGGGTCCTATGGCTACACCTTC.

The count of this clonotype is one. The V call is TRBV30, the J call TRBJ1-2; D not resolved. V lost 0 bases and J 7 bases, leaving 15 bases between the germline ends. This CDR3 has 14 residues. CDR1 is GTSNPN, CDR2 SVGIG, per germline (reference sequence). The CDR3 region is CAWSVLMGTGGYTF. The CDR3 bases are TGTGCCTGGAGTGTATTGATGGGAACGGGTGGCTACACCTTC.

CDR3 in amino acids: CASSRDQGTYEQYF. CDR3 DNA: TGTGCCAGCAGCCGTGACCAGGGGACCTACGAGCAGTACTTC. The V gene is TRBV28, the J gene TRBJ2-7; D may be TRBD1 (6 bases). Germline V gene sequence: CDR1 MDHEN, CDR2 SYDVKM. The CDR3 contains 14 residues. The V gene lost 6 bases and the J gene lost 2 bases, with 14 bases spanning the gap.

The genes are TRBV30 and TRBJ2-7; D uncertain. Germline CDR1 is GTSNPN and CDR2 is SVGIG (reference sequence). Trimming cost V 1 base and J 0 bases, with 13 bases left between them. This CDR3 contains 15 residues. The CDR3 nucleotides read TGTGCCTGGAGTGATATTCCCAAAAGCTCCTACGAGCAGTACTTC. This sequence encodes CAWSDIPKSSYEQYF.

The chain links TRBV7-2 to TRBJ2-1; D call uncertain. V lost 1 base, J lost 6 bases, and 13 bases lay in between. The CDR3 covers 15 residues. The germline CDR1 and CDR2 sequences are SGHTA and FQGNSA. The CDR3 bases are TGTGCCAGCAGCTTAGACCCCAGATCCCTCAATGAGCAGTTCTTC. Residues: CASSLDPRSLNEQFF.

The chain combines TRBV9 with TRBJ1-5; D ambiguous. The germline V gene has CDR1 SGDLS and CDR2 YYNGEE. V gave up 0 bases and J gave up 4 bases, with 11 bases separating them. The CDR3 length is 15 residues. CDR3 amino acids: CASSVGSGKNQPQHF. The CDR3 DNA reads as TGTGCCAGCAGCGTAGGAAGTGGTAAGAATCAGCCCCAGCATTTT.

The chain recombines TRBV30 with TRBJ1-4; TRBD1 agrees at 7 bases. The germline CDR1 and CDR2 sequences are GTSNPN and SVGIG (reference sequence). The ends lost 2 bases at V and 4 bases at J; junction bases unmatched: 7. This CDR3 contains 15 residues. DNA for the CDR3: TGTGCCTGGAGTATGGGGACAGCTAATAATGAAAAACTGTTTTTT. Translating it yields CAWSMGTANNEKLFF.

As DNA, the CDR3 is TGCAGTGCTAGCCGGTCCGCGGGACAGGTCTTTGCTGGGCATTTT. It yields the protein CSASRSAGQVFAGHF. The chain uses TRBV20-1 and TRBJ1-5; 8 bases map to TRBD1. This CDR3 spans 15 amino acids. V lost 3 bases to trimming and J lost 15 bases; unmatched junction nucleotides: 19. Per germline, CDR1 DFQATT and CDR2 SNEGSKA (reference sequence).

This chain connects TRBV6-5 to TRBJ2-2, with 14 bases fitting TRBD2. Germline lookup yields CDR1 MNHEY and CDR2 SVGAGI. The V segment lost 4 bases and the J segment 4 bases; nucleotides outside the gene matches: 5. There are 17 residues in the CDR3. The DNA of the CDR3 is TGTGCCAGCAGTTCACCGGGACTAGCGGGGGCCACCGGGGAGCTGTTTTTT. It yields the protein CASSSPGLAGATGELFF.

The rearrangement links TRBV28 to TRBJ2-7, with a weak D call TRBD1 (5 bases). The CDR3 sequence is 13 residues long. V dropped 7 bases and J dropped 5 bases, with 15 bases sitting between them. Germline CDR1 MDHEN, CDR2 SYDVKM. The chain's CDR3 is CASTQRGRNEQYF. The CDR3, as DNA: TGTGCCAGCACCCAAAGGGGCCGGAACGAGCAGTACTTC.

The gene calls are TRBV14 and TRBJ2-6, with D perhaps being TRBD1 or TRBD2 (5 bases each). V dropped 4 bases and J dropped 2 bases, with 9 bases sitting between them. This CDR3 has 15 amino acids. Germline CDR1 and CDR2: SGHDN and FVKESK. This CDR3 is CASSLRGAGANVLTF. CDR3 DNA: TGTGCCAGCAGCCTACGAGGGGCTGGGGCCAACGTCCTGACTTTC.

The chain carries TRBV21-1 and TRBJ1-5; the table's D gene call, TRBD1, was not cross checked with the DNA. TRBV21-1 is annotated as a pseudogene. CDR3 size: 16 residues. This CDR3 reads CASSKDGRRSNQPQHF. The CDR3 DNA sequence: TGTGCCAGCAGCAAAGATGGGCGTAGAAGCAATCAGCCCCAGCATTTT.